The sequence of this TCR beta chain was determined in a study of beta chain features in type 1 diabetes. Unmatched junction bases numbered 9, after V lost 0 bases and J lost 2 bases. This CDR3 region has 18 residues. Looked up from germline, CDR1 is MGHDK and CDR2 is SYGVNS. The investigators reverse transcribed all of the isolated RNA, so they sequenced expressed TCRB transcripts. An average of approximately 3.4 million reads was obtained for naive, central memory and regulatory T cell samples. The method was immunoSEQ multiplex PCR; TCRdb's version includes in-frame clones alone and lacks a portion of them. The repertoire holds around 500,000 clones, with about 30% as singletons. Note on this clone: Its antigen is still unknown.

Study results and limitations: Highly expressing activated T cells could be over-counted with a cDNA template.

The TCR comes from a man aged 18 to 29 in good health. V is TRBV25-1 and J is TRBJ2-7, with 11 bases that match TRBD2. Sequencing was performed on naive CD4+ T cells from blood. The CDR3 DNA reads as TGTGCCAGCAGTGAATATACCCCTACTAGCGGGAGCCCCTACGAGCAGTACTTC. It yields the protein CASSEYTPTSGSPYEQYF.